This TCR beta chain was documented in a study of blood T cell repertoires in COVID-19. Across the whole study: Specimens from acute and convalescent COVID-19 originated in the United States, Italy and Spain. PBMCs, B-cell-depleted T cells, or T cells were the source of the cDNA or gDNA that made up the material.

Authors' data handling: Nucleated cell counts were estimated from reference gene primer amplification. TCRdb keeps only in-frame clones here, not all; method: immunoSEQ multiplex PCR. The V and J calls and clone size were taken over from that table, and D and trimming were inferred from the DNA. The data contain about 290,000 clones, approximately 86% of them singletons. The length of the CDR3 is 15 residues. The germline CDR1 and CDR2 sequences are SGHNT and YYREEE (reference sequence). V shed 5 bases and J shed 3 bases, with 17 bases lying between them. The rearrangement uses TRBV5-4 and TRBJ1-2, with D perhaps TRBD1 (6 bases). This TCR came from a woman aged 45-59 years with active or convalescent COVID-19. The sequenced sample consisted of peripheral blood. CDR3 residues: CASRSQQGKDYGYTF. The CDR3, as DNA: TGTGCCAGCAGATCCCAACAGGGAAAAGACTATGGCTACACCTTC.